A single sample is the source of the 22 T cell receptor beta chains below, sequenced in a study of CD8 T cells in Susac syndrome. RNA totalling roughly 0.45 to 1 ug underwent reverse transcription with random hexamers. One entry per CDR3 protein results from TCRdb running MiXCR on the immunoSEQ multiplex PCR reads. This table holds some 300,000 distinct CDR3 sequences, around 83% found once. Sequenced material: CD8+ T cells from PBMCs. These receptors were collected from a human donor with multiple sclerosis.

This chain uses TRBV19 with TRBJ1-1; D unclear. This CDR3 is built from 14 residues. Germline CDR1 reads LNHDA; CDR2 reads SQIVND (reference sequence). Trimming took 7 bases from V and 3 from J, leaving 15 bases between them. This CDR3 reads CASNPRRVDTEAFF. CDR3 nucleotide sequence: TGTGCCAGTAATCCTAGGAGGGTTGACACTGAAGCTTTCTTT.

The chain couples TRBV20-1 to TRBJ1-5; D might be TRBD1 (5 bases). Germline V CDR1 and CDR2: DFQATT, SNEGSKA (reference sequence). CDR3 length equals 15 residues. V dropped 0 bases and J dropped 10 bases, with 19 bases sitting between them. The CDR3 DNA reads TGCAGTGCTAGAGATTATAGACAGTCTGAGGGACCCCAGCATTTT. Its protein product is CSARDYRQSEGPQHF.

CDR3 in DNA: TGTGCCAGCAGCTTAGTGACGGGAAACTACGAGCAGTACTTC. Translated, it gives CASSLVTGNYEQYF. The chain uses TRBV7-2 and TRBJ2-7, with TRBD2 as a possible D gene (5 bases). Per germline, CDR1 SGHTA and CDR2 FQGNSA. The germline V and J ends were trimmed by 1 base and 3 bases, with 10 bases remaining between them. This CDR3 is 14 amino acids long.

The chain uses TRBV2 and TRBJ1-1; D is ambiguous. Germline loops: CDR1 SNHLY, CDR2 FYNNEI. The ends were cut back, 5 bases at V and 0 bases at J, with 13 bases in the middle. This CDR3 region has 15 residues. The CDR3 reads CASSPRGGLNTEAFF. The CDR3 DNA reads TGTGCCAGCAGTCCCCGTGGTGGGTTGAACACTGAAGCTTTCTTT.

V is TRBV7-9 and J is TRBJ2-1, with D perhaps matching TRBD2 (6 bases). Trimming stripped 6 bases from V and 9 bases from J, with 12 bases between. This CDR3 has 12 residues. The germline V gene encodes CDR1 SEHNR and CDR2 FQNEAQ (reference sequence). The CDR3 DNA follows: TGTGCCAGCAGGGCTAGCGACGGTGAGCAGTTCTTC. It translates to CASRASDGEQFF.

The V gene is TRBV7-3, the J gene TRBJ1-2; 7 bases align to TRBD1. The CDR3 has 13 amino acids. In germline, CDR1 is SGHTA, CDR2 FQGTGA. The trim removed 0 bases at V and 9 bases at J, leaving 4 bases unmatched. CDR3 amino acids: CASSLTGGHSYTF. The CDR3 region has the DNA TGTGCCAGCAGCTTAACAGGGGGCCATAGCTACACCTTC.

The V gene is TRBV7-8, the J gene TRBJ2-4; D is tentatively TRBD1 or TRBD2 (5 bases each). The CDR3 runs 17 residues. V was cut by 5 bases and J by 0 bases, with 17 bases left in between. CDR1 SGHVS and CDR2 FQNEAQ come from the germline V gene. DNA of the CDR3: TGTGCCAGCAGCACGACCGGGACCTCACTAGCCAAAAACATTCAGTACTTC. It translates to CASSTTGTSLAKNIQYF. The variable domain in full, with the rest retrieved from reference TRBV7-8 and TRBJ2-4, is GAGVSQSPRYKVAKRGQDVALRCDPISGHVSLFWYQQALGQGPEFLTYFQNEAQLDKSGLPSDRFFAERPEGSVSTLKIQRTQQEDSAVYLCASSTTGTSLAKNIQYFGAGTRLSVL.

V gene TRBV27 combines with J gene TRBJ2-7; TRBD2 matches 7 bases. Germline V lookup: CDR1 MNHEY, CDR2 SMNVEV (reference sequence). J gave up 7 bases and V 8 bases, and 11 bases lay outside the gene matches. The CDR3 totals 13 residues. DNA of the CDR3: TGTGCCAGCGGGAGGGGCCCCAGGGAAGAGCAGTACTTC. This translates into CASGRGPREEQYF.

The V call is TRBV5-1, the J call TRBJ2-5; TRBD2 agrees at 14 bases. The germline V gene encodes CDR1 SGHRS and CDR2 YFSETQ. V was pared by 3 bases and J by 5 bases, with 6 bases of the junction left unmatched. The CDR3 totals 16 residues. CDR3 sequence (DNA): TGCGCCAGCAGCTCCCTGACTAGCGGGAGGGGTGAGACCCAGTACTTC. Encoded protein: CASSSLTSGRGETQYF. The whole variable domain, remainder taken from reference TRBV5-1 and TRBJ2-5, is KAGVTQTPRYLIKTRGQQVTLSCSPISGHRSVSWYQQTPGQGLQFLFEYFSETQRNKGNFPGRFSGRQFSNSRSEMNVSTLELGDSALYLCASSSLTSGRGETQYFGPGTRLLVL.

This rearrangement joins TRBV9 to TRBJ2-6; the D gene is possibly TRBD2 (5 bases). V dropped 4 bases and J dropped 0 bases, with 14 bases sitting between them. Looked up from germline, CDR1 is SGDLS and CDR2 is YYNGEE. The CDR3 is 17 amino acids. CDR3 nucleotide sequence: TGTGCCAGCAGCTCAAGGGTAGCGAACTCTGGGGCCAACGTCCTGACTTTC. Its translation: CASSSRVANSGANVLTF.

CDR3 sequence reads: CASSLSGATGNTIYF. The CDR3 DNA reads as TGTGCCAGCAGCCTCAGCGGGGCGACTGGAAACACCATATATTTT. This chain joins TRBV9 and TRBJ1-3, with D possibly being TRBD1 (5 bases). The CDR3 extends over 15 amino acids. Germline CDR1 and CDR2: SGDLS and YYNGEE. V shed 4 bases and J shed 2 bases, with 13 bases lying between them.

The chain links TRBV29-1 to TRBJ2-7; weak D call: TRBD1 (6 bases). Trimming pared 2 bases from V and 4 bases from J, leaving 21 bases between. The V gene's germline CDR1 is SQVTM and CDR2 ANQGSEA. The length of the CDR3 is 16 residues. CDR3 in DNA: TGCAGCGTTGAAACCCTGACAGGAGATCGGAGTTACGAGCAGTACTTC. This gives the protein CSVETLTGDRSYEQYF.

This clonotype occurred a few times. V and J are TRBV27 and TRBJ2-1, with 11 nucleotides matching TRBD2. Germline lookup yields CDR1 MNHEY and CDR2 SMNVEV (reference sequence). This CDR3 spans 15 amino acids. Trimming removed 7 bases from V and 5 bases from J; junction bases left unmatched: 7. The CDR3 sequence is CASTPGTSGNNEQFF. The CDR3 nucleotides are TGTGCCAGCACCCCCGGGACTAGCGGTAACAATGAGCAGTTCTTC.

In the case of this clonotype: At one of its ends the junction is not consistent with the germline gene, which may arise from a read error. The CDR3, as DNA: TGTGCCAGCAGTTTAGGGTTGTTGGACAACACAGATACGCAGTATTTT. This encodes CASSLGLLDNTDTQYF. This rearrangement joins TRBV7-6 to TRBJ2-3; tentative D call: TRBD1 (5 bases). CDR3 size: 16 residues. In germline, CDR1 is SGHVS, CDR2 FNYEAQ.

The CDR3 spells CASSEGIYGGNTEAFF. Written as DNA, the CDR3 is TGTGCCAGCAGTGAAGGTATTTATGGAGGGAACACTGAAGCTTTCTTT. The rearrangement links TRBV2 to TRBJ1-1; D call uncertain. This CDR3 contains 16 residues. Germline lookup yields CDR1 SNHLY and CDR2 FYNNEI. The V end was cut by 1 base, the J end by 1 base, with 13 bases between.

This chain joins TRBV7-9 and TRBJ1-1; 7 bases match TRBD1. The germline V gene encodes CDR1 SEHNR and CDR2 FQNEAQ (reference sequence). The length of the CDR3 is 14 residues. Unmatched junction bases numbered 3, after V lost 1 base and J lost 4 bases. DNA of the CDR3: TGTGCCAGCAGCTTAGTTTCAGGGGGCACTGAAGCTTTCTTT. Protein sequence: CASSLVSGGTEAFF.

This chain uses TRBV12-3 or TRBV12-4 with TRBJ2-2, with D uncertain. The length of the CDR3 is 17 residues. V shed 5 bases and J shed 0 bases, with 16 bases lying between them. DNA for the CDR3: TGTGCCAGCAGTCCTCCACCTTCCCGTTCGAACACCGGGGAGCTGTTTTTT. Translation: CASSPPPSRSNTGELFF.

This clonotype occurred once. This chain links TRBV2 with TRBJ1-2; 9 bases are a match to TRBD1. After removal of 11 bases from V and 2 bases from J, the junction contained 9 bases not matched to a gene. This CDR3 has 14 amino acids. Germline CDR1 and CDR2: SNHLY and FYNNEI. CDR3 DNA: TGTGCCCTTACCCCCGGGACAGGGAACTATGGCTACACCTTC. Protein: CALTPGTGNYGYTF. The complete variable domain, with remaining parts taken from reference TRBV2 and TRBJ1-2, reads EPEVTQTPSHQVTQMGQEVILRCVPISNHLYFYWYRQILGQKVEFLVSFYNNEISEKSEIFDDQFSVERPDGSNFTLKIRSTKLEDSAMYFCALTPGTGNYGYTFGSGTRLTVV.

The rearrangement joins TRBV13 to TRBJ2-1; the D gene is possibly TRBD2 (5 bases). CDR1 and CDR2 (germline): PRHDT, FYEKMQ (reference sequence). The length of the CDR3 is 13 residues. Trimming took 6 bases from V and 8 from J, leaving 14 bases between them. The CDR3 is CASSSSSVDEQFF. The CDR3 nucleotides are TGTGCCAGCAGTTCTAGCAGCGTGGATGAGCAGTTCTTC.

The genes are TRBV19 and TRBJ1-2, with D hard to call. Germline V gene sequence: CDR1 LNHDA, CDR2 SQIVND (reference sequence). The V and J ends lost 5 bases and 7 bases respectively, with 17 bases between them. The CDR3 contains 14 residues. CDR3 loop: CASSQLKEAIGYTF. Written as DNA, the CDR3 is TGTGCCAGTAGTCAGCTAAAAGAGGCTATTGGCTACACCTTC.

The chain links TRBV28 to TRBJ2-1; D remains ambiguous. The CDR3 has 13 residues. Deletions cut 2 bases from V and 8 bases from J, with 10 bases between. Germline V gene sequence: CDR1 MDHEN, CDR2 SYDVKM. CDR3 protein: CASSLTVLDEQFF. CDR3 DNA sequence: TGTGCCAGCAGTTTAACGGTACTGGATGAGCAGTTCTTC. Full variable domain (missing parts from reference TRBV28 and TRBJ2-1): DVKVTQSSRYLVKRTGEKVFLECVQDMDHENMFWYRQDPGLGLRLIYFSYDVKMKEKGDIPEGYSVSREKKERFSLILESASTNQTSMYLCASSLTVLDEQFFGPGTRLTVL.

This chain connects TRBV12-3 or TRBV12-4 to TRBJ1-2, with a weak D call TRBD1 (6 bases). V was clipped by 3 bases and J by 7 bases, with 15 bases between them. This CDR3 is built from 14 residues. The chain's CDR3 is CASSFTGPGGGYTF. DNA for the CDR3: TGTGCCAGCAGTTTCACAGGGCCGGGGGGTGGCTACACCTTC.